The 5 T cell receptor beta chains given below trace back to one sample, sequenced in a study of blood T cell repertoires in COVID-19. TCRdb's table, derived via immunoSEQ multiplex PCR, lists solely in-frame clones and lacks some. The table lists under 65,000 clones, around 90% of them singletons. Sequences were obtained from peripheral blood. The receptors originated from a man older than 75 with acute or convalescent COVID-19.

The sample holds one count of this clone. This chain connects TRBV4-1 to TRBJ2-3, with 8 bases aligning to TRBD2. The CDR3 sequence is 14 residues long. CDR1 and CDR2 from the germline V gene are MGHRA and YSYEKL. Trimming took 3 bases from V and 6 from J; bases not matched to a gene: 5. CDR3 DNA sequence: TGCGCCAGCAGCCATCCGGGGGGGAGCGATACGCAGTATTTT. Its protein is CASSHPGGSDTQYF.

V usage is TRBV30 and J usage is TRBJ1-1; 7 nucleotides agree with TRBD1. With 3 bases clipped from V and 0 bases from J, the junction kept 7 bases outside the gene matches. This CDR3 has 15 amino acids. Germline V lookup: CDR1 GTSNPN, CDR2 SVGIG (reference sequence). The CDR3 is CAWRRDSVMNTEAFF. The DNA for the CDR3 is TGTGCCTGGAGAAGGGACAGCGTTATGAACACTGAAGCTTTCTTT.

This clone came up once. The chain employs TRBV28 and TRBJ2-5; a weak D match, TRBD1 (7 bases). CDR1 is MDHEN, CDR2 SYDVKM, per germline. CDR3 length: 13 residues. The germline V and J ends were trimmed by 5 bases and 5 bases, with 12 bases remaining between them. CDR3 region: CASSRSGGETQYF. The CDR3 bases are TGTGCCAGCAGTCGTTCAGGGGGGGAGACCCAGTACTTC. Looking up the rest from reference TRBV28 and TRBJ2-5 gives the full variable domain: DVKVTQSSRYLVKRTGEKVFLECVQDMDHENMFWYRQDPGLGLRLIYFSYDVKMKEKGDIPEGYSVSREKKERFSLILESASTNQTSMYLCASSRSGGETQYFGPGTRLLVL.

The sample holds a few counts of this clone. V usage is TRBV4-2 and J usage is TRBJ1-6, with 9 bases matching TRBD1. V trimming: 1 base; J trimming: 0 bases; junction bases outside the gene matches: 4. The V gene's germline CDR1 is LGHNA and CDR2 YNFKEQ. The CDR3 runs to 18 residues. The CDR3 here is CASSQAGQGSSYNSPLHF. CDR3 DNA: TGTGCCAGCAGCCAAGCGGGACAGGGAAGCTCCTATAATTCACCCCTCCACTTT.

The CDR3 region has the DNA TGTGCCAGCAGTTATCGGGGGGGATGGGAAAAACTGTTTTTT. As protein: CASSYRGGWEKLFF. The chain employs TRBV6-6 and TRBJ1-4; D is perhaps TRBD1 (5 bases). CDR1 and CDR2 from the germline V gene are MNHNY and SVGAGI (reference sequence). Trimming removed 3 bases at V and 8 bases at J, with 13 bases between. This CDR3 has 14 residues.